The subject of this entry is one TCR beta chain. Original processing methods: Reference gene primer amplification gave estimated nucleated cell counts. Sequencing was performed with immunoSEQ multiplex PCR; in TCRdb, only in-frame clones are kept and a portion is missing. The D gene and trimming were derived from the DNA, and the V and J assignments and clone size from that table. Of approximately 250,000 clones detected, 80% to 90% appear once; the ten largest clones hold roughly 13%. Germline CDR1 reads KGHSH; CDR2 reads LQKENI. Trimming cost V 4 bases and J 0 bases, with 13 bases left between them. The CDR3 is 16 residues long. This entry belongs to a study of blood T cell repertoires in COVID-19. At the level of the study: Samples came from the United States, Italy and Spain, spanning acute and convalescent COVID-19.

The specimen sequenced was peripheral blood. The V and J genes are TRBV18 and TRBJ1-3, with D tentatively TRBD1 (5 bases). The origin of this receptor is a woman aged 70 to 79 with COVID-19, enrolled during active disease. The CDR3 DNA follows: TGTGCCAGCTCACTTGGCGGACACCTCTCTGGAAACACCATATATTTT. It encodes CASSLGGHLSGNTIYF. The variable domain in full, completed from reference TRBV18 and TRBJ1-3, reads NAGVMQNPRHLVRRRGQEARLRCSPMKGHSHVYWYRQLPEEGLKFMVYLQKENIIDESGMPKERFSAEFPKEGPSILRIQQVVRGDSAAYFCASSLGGHLSGNTIYFGEGSWLTVV.